This T cell receptor (beta chain) came from a study of vaccination and CD4 T cells after COVID-19. Study-level points and caveats: Nearly all convalescent vaccine-specific clones, 304 of 307, recognized only SARS-CoV-2 spike.

In regard to this clonotype: Its antigen is unknown.

An Oncomine TCR Beta short-read assay was used to sequence the DNA from cultured CD4+ T cells. TCRdb passed the PCR reads through MiXCR, listing each CDR3 protein once. The sample consists of 15,000 or so distinct CDR3 sequences, roughly 77% of them appearing once. Documented treatment: roughly 10-day PBMC culture with coronavirus spike peptide pools or control peptides (ViraFEST assay). Culture conditions combined fewer than 2.5 million PBMCs per well with 9.5 to 10 IU/ml IL-2 and 9 to 10 ug/ml peptide pools. The authors swapped half the medium for fresh IL-2 medium on days 3 and 7. Germline V gene sequence: CDR1 MDHEN, CDR2 SYDVKM. The V gene lost 8 bases and the J gene lost 6 bases, with 14 bases spanning the gap. This CDR3 contains 14 residues.

This clonotype was obtained from a human donor who had recovered from COVID-19. The J gene is TRBJ1-6, the V gene TRBV28; no definite D call. The specimen was CD4+ T cells from blood, cultured in vitro. The CDR3 DNA sequence: TGTGCCAGCTCCGTCCCCCGGGGTAATTCACCCCTCCACTTT. It encodes CASSVPRGNSPLHF. The whole variable domain, remainder taken from reference TRBV28 and TRBJ1-6, is DVKVTQSSRYLVKRTGEKVFLECVQDMDHENMFWYRQDPGLGLRLIYFSYDVKMKEKGDIPEGYSVSREKKERFSLILESASTNQTSMYLCASSVPRGNSPLHFGNGTRLTVT.